The next 9 T cell receptor beta chains were all read from a single sample in a study of blood T cell repertoires in COVID-19. The assay was immunoSEQ multiplex PCR, and TCRdb's table has in-frame clones only and misses some. The sample has some 200,000 clones, approximately 82% seen once; the top ten hold roughly 17%. Sequenced sample: PBMCs or T cells enriched from blood (not recorded which). These receptors all come from a woman aged 50 to 65 who had recovered from COVID-19.

There are many counts of this clone. The rearrangement joins TRBV7-9 to TRBJ2-3, with D possibly being TRBD2 (6 bases). Germline CDR1 SEHNR, CDR2 FQNEAQ (reference sequence). The CDR3 is 16 amino acids. V shed 5 bases and J shed 5 bases, with 20 bases lying between them. CDR3 amino acids: CASSRDFGSQLDTQYF. As DNA, the CDR3 is TGTGCCAGCAGCCGGGACTTCGGGTCCCAATTAGATACGCAGTATTTT.

The J gene is TRBJ2-1, the V gene TRBV10-3, with TRBD2 matching 12 bases. This CDR3 contains 17 residues. Germline CDR1 reads ENHRY; CDR2 reads SYGVKD. The ends lost 1 base at V and 5 bases at J; junction bases unmatched: 6. The CDR3 DNA is TGTGCCATCAGTGAGTGGAGACTAGCGGGAGCAGACAATGAGCAGTTCTTC. It translates to CAISEWRLAGADNEQFF.

The rearrangement uses TRBV5-1 and TRBJ1-3; perhaps TRBD1 as D (5 bases). V was cut by 4 bases and J by 7 bases, with 12 bases left in between. This CDR3 spans 13 amino acids. Germline V gives CDR1 SGHRS, CDR2 YFSETQ. CDR3 loop: CASSPDRLNTIYF. CDR3 DNA sequence: TGCGCCAGCAGCCCCGACAGACTCAACACCATATATTTT.

The rearrangement uses TRBV7-2 and TRBJ2-1; D gene unclear. The CDR3 contains 15 residues. Trimming removed 6 bases at V and 8 bases at J, with 20 bases between. CDR1 SGHTA and CDR2 FQGNSA come from the germline V gene. CDR3 amino acids: CASSRSASESYEQFF. The CDR3 DNA is TGTGCCAGCAGTAGGAGCGCCTCCGAAAGCTATGAGCAGTTCTTC.

This clone was observed a handful of times. The chain uses TRBV4-1 and TRBJ1-4; no reliable D call. Germline CDR1 and CDR2: MGHRA and YSYEKL. Between the trimmed V and J ends, which lost 4 bases and 6 bases, there was a span of 12 bases. The CDR3 covers 14 residues. The CDR3 is CASSRNRGDEKLFF. CDR3 sequence (DNA): TGCGCCAGCAGCCGCAACCGGGGAGATGAAAAACTGTTTTTT.

The rearrangement links TRBV4-2 to TRBJ2-7; TRBD2 matches at 11 bases. Germline loops: CDR1 LGHNA, CDR2 YNFKEQ. The CDR3 has 16 residues. V lost 2 bases to trimming and J lost 1 base; unmatched junction nucleotides: 4. CDR3 nucleotides: TGTGCCAGCAGCCAAACTAGCGGGAGAGGGTCCTACGAGCAGTACTTC. This translates into CASSQTSGRGSYEQYF.

This chain connects TRBV6-1 to TRBJ1-1; D unclear. V lost 0 bases and J lost 1, with 12 bases in between. CDR1 is MNHNS, CDR2 SASEGT, per germline. The CDR3 contains 16 residues. The CDR3 coding sequence is TGTGCCAGCAGTGAAGCGGCGGGTGACTGGAACACTGAAGCTTTCTTT. Translated: CASSEAAGDWNTEAFF.

The sample holds a few counts of this clone. This rearrangement joins TRBV28 to TRBJ1-6; 8 nucleotides line up with TRBD1. The germline V gene has CDR1 MDHEN and CDR2 SYDVKM. Losses at the gene ends were 4 bases for V and 9 bases for J; bases not matched to a gene: 11. CDR3 length equals 16 residues. The DNA of the CDR3 is TGTGCCAGCAGTTATCCGACAGGGGCGACCAGTTCACCCCTCCACTTT. This codes for CASSYPTGATSSPLHF.

In its sample, this clone was seen a few times. The rearrangement uses TRBV29-1 and TRBJ2-2, with 8 bases identical to TRBD1. Trimming cost V 6 bases and J 1 base; bases outside gene matches: 4. The V gene's germline CDR1 is SQVTM and CDR2 ANQGSEA. The CDR3 runs 14 residues. The chain's CDR3 is CSVPGQGNTGELFF. CDR3 sequence (DNA): TGCAGCGTACCCGGACAGGGGAACACCGGGGAGCTGTTTTTT.